This T cell receptor beta chain comes out of a study of Tregs in tolerant kidney transplant recipients. Points on this clone: Its cognate antigen is unknown. The read halts 3 residues ahead of the CDR3 end, with the missing end drawn from the germline J gene.

Sequencing was performed with immunoSEQ multiplex PCR; in TCRdb, only in-frame clones are kept and a portion is missing. The repertoire shows over 2,000 clones; the top ten hold around 4.9%. CFSE-labeled recipient PBMCs were cultured five to seven days with irradiated graft donor PBMCs, then FACS-sorted. Germline V CDR1 and CDR2: SGHRS, YFSETQ. The trim removed 3 bases at V and 3 bases at J, leaving 5 bases unmatched. The CDR3 totals 17 residues. The sequenced sample was CD8+ T cells from blood cultured with allogeneic cells, obtained before the transplant. The sequence was collected from a human patient who received a combined kidney and bone marrow transplant. The chain recombines TRBV5-1 with TRBJ2-5; 16 bases agree with TRBD2. The DNA read from the CDR3 is TGCGCCAGCAGCTGGGGACTAGCGGGAGGGAGAGAAGAGACC. This gives the protein CASSWGLAGGREET. The complete CDR3 protein is CASSWGLAGGREETQYF.